This T cell receptor beta chain is from a study of blood T cell repertoires in COVID-19. Study overall: The United States, Italy and Spain provided the acute and convalescent COVID-19 samples.

The CDR3 has 13 amino acids. Germline loops: CDR1 SGHTA, CDR2 FQGTGA. The germline V and J ends were trimmed by 6 bases and 3 bases, with 11 bases remaining between them. How the authors handled the data: Estimation of nucleated cell counts was performed using reference gene primer amplification. TCRdb keeps only in-frame clones here, not all; method: immunoSEQ multiplex PCR. V, J and clone size were drawn from that table, and D and trimming were deduced from the DNA. This table has 110,000 or so clones, approximately 81% appearing once. V gene TRBV7-3 combines with J gene TRBJ1-1, with a tentative D call TRBD1 (5 bases). The clonotype originates from a man aged 40-49 years with acute or convalescent COVID-19. Sequenced sample: peripheral blood. The CDR3 DNA is TGTGCCAGCAGTTATTCGACAGACACTGAAGCTTTCTTT. Its translation: CASSYSTDTEAFF.